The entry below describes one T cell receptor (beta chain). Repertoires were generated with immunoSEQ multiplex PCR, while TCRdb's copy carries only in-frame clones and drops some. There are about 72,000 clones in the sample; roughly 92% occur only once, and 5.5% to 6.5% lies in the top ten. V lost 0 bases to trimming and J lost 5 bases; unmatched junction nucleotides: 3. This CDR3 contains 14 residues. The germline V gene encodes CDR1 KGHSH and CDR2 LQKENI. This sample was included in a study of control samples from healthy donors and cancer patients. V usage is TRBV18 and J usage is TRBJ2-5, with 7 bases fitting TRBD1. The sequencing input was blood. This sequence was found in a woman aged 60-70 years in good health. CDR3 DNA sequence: TGTGCCAGCTCACCACCGACAGGGCCGGAGACCCAGTACTTC. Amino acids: CASSPPTGPETQYF.